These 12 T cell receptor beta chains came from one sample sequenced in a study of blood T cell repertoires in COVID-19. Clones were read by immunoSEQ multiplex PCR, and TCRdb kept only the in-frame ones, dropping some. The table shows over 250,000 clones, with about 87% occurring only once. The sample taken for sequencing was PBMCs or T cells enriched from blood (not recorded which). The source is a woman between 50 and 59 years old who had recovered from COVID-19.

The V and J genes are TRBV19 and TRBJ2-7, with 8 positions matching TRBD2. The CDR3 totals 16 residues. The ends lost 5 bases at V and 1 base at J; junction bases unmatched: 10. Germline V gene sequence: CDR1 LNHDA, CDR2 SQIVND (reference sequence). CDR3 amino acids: CASSPRGSGTSYEQYF. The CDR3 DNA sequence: TGTGCCAGTAGTCCGAGGGGTAGCGGGACATCCTACGAGCAGTACTTC.

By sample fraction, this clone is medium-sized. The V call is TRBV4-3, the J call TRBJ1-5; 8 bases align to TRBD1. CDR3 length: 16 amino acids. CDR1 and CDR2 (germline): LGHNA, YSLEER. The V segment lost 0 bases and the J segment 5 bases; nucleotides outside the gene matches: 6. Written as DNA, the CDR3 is TGCGCCAGCAGCCAAGATAATGGACAGGGATATCAGCCCCAGCATTTT. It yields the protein CASSQDNGQGYQPQHF.

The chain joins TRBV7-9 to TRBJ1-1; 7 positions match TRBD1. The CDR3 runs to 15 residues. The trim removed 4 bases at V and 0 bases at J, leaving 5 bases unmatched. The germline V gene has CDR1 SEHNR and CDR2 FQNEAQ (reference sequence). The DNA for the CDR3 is TGTGCCAGCAGCTCACCAACAGGGGTGAACACTGAAGCTTTCTTT. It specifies CASSSPTGVNTEAFF.

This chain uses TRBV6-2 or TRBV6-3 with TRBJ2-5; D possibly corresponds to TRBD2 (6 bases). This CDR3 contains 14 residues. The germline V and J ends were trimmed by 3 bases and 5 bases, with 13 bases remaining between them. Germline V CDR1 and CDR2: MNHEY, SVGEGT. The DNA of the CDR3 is TGTGCCAGCAGTTATGGAGGGAGTGGGGAGACCCAGTACTTC. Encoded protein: CASSYGGSGETQYF.

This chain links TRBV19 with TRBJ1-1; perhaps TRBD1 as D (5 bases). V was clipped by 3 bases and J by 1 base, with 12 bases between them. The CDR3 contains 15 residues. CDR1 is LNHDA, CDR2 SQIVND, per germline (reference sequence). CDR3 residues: CASSINVGRNTEAFF. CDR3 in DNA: TGTGCCAGTAGTATTAATGTGGGGCGGAACACTGAAGCTTTCTTT. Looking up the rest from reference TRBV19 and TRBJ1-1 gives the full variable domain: DGGITQSPKYLFRKEGQNVTLSCEQNLNHDAMYWYRQDPGQGLRLIYYSQIVNDFQKGDIAEGYSVSREKKESFPLTVTSAQKNPTAFYLCASSINVGRNTEAFFGQGTRLTVV.

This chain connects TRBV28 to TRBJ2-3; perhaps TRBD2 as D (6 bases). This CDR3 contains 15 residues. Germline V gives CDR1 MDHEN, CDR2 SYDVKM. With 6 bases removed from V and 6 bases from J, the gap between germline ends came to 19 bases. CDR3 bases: TGTGCCAGCAGCTCTACCGCGGGGAACCTGGATACGCAGTATTTT. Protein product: CASSSTAGNLDTQYF.

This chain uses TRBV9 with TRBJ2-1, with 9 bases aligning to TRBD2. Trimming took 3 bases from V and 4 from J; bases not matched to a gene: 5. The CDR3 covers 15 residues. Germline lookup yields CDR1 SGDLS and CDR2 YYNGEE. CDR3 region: CASSARLAEYNEQFF. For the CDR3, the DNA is TGTGCCAGCAGCGCCCGACTAGCGGAATACAATGAGCAGTTCTTC.

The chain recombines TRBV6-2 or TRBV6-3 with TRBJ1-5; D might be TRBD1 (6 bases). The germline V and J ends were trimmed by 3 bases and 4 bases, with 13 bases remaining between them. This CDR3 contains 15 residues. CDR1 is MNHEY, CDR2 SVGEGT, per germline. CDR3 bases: TGTGCCAGCAGTTATCGGGCAGGGGCTAATCAGCCCCAGCATTTT. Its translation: CASSYRAGANQPQHF.

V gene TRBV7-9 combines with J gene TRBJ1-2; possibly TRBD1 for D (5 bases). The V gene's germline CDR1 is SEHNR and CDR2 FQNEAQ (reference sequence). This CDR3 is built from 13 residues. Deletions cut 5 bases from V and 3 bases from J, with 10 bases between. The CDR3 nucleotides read TGTGCCAGCAGCAGGGACGGAGACTATGGCTACACCTTC. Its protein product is CASSRDGDYGYTF.

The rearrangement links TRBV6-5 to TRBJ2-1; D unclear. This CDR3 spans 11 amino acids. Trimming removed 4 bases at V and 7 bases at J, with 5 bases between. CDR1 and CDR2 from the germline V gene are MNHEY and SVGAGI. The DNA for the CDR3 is TGTGCCAGCAGTTTACGGAATGAGCAGTTCTTC. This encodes CASSLRNEQFF.

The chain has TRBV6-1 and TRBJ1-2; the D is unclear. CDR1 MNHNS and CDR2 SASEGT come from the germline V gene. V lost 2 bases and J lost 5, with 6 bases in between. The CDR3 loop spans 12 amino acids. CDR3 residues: CASSERLYGYTF. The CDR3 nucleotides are TGTGCCAGCAGTGAAAGACTTTATGGCTACACCTTC.

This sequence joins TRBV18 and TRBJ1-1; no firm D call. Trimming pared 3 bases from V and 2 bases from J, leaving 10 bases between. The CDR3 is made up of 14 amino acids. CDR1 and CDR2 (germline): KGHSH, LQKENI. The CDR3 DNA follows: TGTGCCAGCTCACCGGGCAGGCAAAACACTGAAGCTTTCTTT. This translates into CASSPGRQNTEAFF.